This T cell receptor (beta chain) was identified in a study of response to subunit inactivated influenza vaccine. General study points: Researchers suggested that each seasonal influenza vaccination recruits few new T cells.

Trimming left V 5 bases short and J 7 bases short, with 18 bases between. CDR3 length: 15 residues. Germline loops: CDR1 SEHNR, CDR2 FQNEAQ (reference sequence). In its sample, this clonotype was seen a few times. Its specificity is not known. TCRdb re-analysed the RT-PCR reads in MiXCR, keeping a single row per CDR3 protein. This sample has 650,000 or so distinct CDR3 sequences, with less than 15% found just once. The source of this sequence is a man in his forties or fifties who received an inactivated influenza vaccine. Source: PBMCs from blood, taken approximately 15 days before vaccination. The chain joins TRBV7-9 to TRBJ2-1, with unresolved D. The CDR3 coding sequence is TGTGCCAGCAGCCCGGCCGAGACCTTAAGGAATGAGCAGTTCTTC. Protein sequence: CASSPAETLRNEQFF.